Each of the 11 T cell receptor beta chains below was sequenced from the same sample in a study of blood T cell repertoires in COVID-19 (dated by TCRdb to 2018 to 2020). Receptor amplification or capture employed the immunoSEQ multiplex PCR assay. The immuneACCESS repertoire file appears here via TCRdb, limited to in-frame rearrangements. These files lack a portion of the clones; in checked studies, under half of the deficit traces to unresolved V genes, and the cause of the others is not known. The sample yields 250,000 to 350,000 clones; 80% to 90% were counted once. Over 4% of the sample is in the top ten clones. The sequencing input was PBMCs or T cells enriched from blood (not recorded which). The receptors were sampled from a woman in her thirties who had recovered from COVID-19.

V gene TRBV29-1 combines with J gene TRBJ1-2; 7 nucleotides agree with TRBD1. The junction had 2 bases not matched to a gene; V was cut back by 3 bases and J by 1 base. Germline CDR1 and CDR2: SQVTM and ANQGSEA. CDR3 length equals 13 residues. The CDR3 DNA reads TGCAGCGTTGAGGGACAGAATAACTATGGCTACACCTTC. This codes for CSVEGQNNYGYTF.

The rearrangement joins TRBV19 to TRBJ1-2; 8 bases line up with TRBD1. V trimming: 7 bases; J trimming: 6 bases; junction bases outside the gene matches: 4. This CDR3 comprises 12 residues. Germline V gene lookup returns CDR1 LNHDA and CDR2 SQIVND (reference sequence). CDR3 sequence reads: CASKNRGDGYTF. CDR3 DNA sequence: TGTGCCAGTAAAAACAGGGGGGATGGCTACACCTTC. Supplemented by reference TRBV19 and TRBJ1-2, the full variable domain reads DGGITQSPKYLFRKEGQNVTLSCEQNLNHDAMYWYRQDPGQGLRLIYYSQIVNDFQKGDIAEGYSVSREKKESFPLTVTSAQKNPTAFYLCASKNRGDGYTFGSGTRLTVV.

This CDR3 reads CASSQNAGRETQYF. In nucleotides, the CDR3 is TGTGCCAGCAGCCAAAATGCGGGTAGGGAGACCCAGTACTTC. The rearrangement joins TRBV3-1 (or the pseudogene TRBV3-2) to TRBJ2-5; a possible D gene is TRBD2 (5 bases). The CDR3 contains 14 residues. CDR1 and CDR2 from the germline V gene are LGHDT and YNNKEL (reference sequence). V was shortened by 2 bases and J by 5 bases, with 12 bases between the two germline ends.

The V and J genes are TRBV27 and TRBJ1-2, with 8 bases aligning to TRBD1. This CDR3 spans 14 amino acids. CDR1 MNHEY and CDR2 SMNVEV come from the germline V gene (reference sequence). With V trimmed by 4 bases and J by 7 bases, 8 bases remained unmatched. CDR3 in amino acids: CASSYWQGASGYTF. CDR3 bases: TGTGCCAGCAGTTATTGGCAGGGGGCTAGTGGCTACACCTTC.

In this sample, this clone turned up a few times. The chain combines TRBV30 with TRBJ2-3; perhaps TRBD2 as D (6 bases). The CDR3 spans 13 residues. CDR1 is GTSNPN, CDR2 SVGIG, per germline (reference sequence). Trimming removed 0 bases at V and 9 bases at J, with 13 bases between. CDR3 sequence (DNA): TGTGCCTGGAGTGTATCCTTCCTAGCGACGCAGTATTTT. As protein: CAWSVSFLATQYF.

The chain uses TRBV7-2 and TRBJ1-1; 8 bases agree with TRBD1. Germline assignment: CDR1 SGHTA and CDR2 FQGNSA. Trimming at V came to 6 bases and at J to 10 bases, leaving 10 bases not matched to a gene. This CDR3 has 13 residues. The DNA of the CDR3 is TGTGCCAGCAGTCCACTGAGCAGGGGGCTAGCTTTCTTT. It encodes CASSPLSRGLAFF. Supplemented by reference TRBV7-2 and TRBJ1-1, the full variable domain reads GAGVSQSPSNKVTEKGKDVELRCDPISGHTALYWYRQSLGQGLEFLIYFQGNSAPDKSGLPSDRFSAERTGGSVSTLTIQRTQQEDSAVYLCASSPLSRGLAFFGQGTRLTVV.

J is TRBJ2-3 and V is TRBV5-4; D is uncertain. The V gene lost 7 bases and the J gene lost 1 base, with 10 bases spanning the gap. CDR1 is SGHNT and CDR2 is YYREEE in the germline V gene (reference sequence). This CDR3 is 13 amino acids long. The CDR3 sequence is CASSWAGTDTQYF. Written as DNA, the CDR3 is TGTGCCAGCTCCTGGGCAGGCACAGATACGCAGTATTTT.

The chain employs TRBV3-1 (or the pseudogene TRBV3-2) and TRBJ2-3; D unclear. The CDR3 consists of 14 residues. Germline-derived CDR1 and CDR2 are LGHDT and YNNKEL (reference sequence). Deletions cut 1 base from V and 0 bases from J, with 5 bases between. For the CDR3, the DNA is TGTGCCAGCAGCCAAGCTCGTAGCACAGATACGCAGTATTTT. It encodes CASSQARSTDTQYF.

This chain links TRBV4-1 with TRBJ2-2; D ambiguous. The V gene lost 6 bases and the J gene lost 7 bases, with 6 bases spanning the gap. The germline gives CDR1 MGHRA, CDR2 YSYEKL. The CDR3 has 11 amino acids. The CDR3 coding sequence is TGCGCCAGCAGTGGAGACGGGGAGCTGTTTTTT. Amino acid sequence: CASSGDGELFF.

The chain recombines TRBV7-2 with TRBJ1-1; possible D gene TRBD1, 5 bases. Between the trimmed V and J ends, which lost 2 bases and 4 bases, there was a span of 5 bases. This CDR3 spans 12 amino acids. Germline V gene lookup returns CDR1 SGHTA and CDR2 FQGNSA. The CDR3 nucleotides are TGTGCCAGCAGCTTAACAGGCACTGAAGCTTTCTTT. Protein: CASSLTGTEAFF.

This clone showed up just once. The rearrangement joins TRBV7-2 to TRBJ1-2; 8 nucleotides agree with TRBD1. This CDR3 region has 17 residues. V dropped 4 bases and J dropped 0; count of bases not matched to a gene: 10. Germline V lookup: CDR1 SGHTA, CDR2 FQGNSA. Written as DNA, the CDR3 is TGTGCCAGCAGCTCTTGGACAGGGCGCAATACTAACTATGGCTACACCTTC. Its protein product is CASSSWTGRNTNYGYTF. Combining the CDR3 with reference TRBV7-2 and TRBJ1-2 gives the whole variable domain GAGVSQSPSNKVTEKGKDVELRCDPISGHTALYWYRQSLGQGLEFLIYFQGNSAPDKSGLPSDRFSAERTGGSVSTLTIQRTQQEDSAVYLCASSSWTGRNTNYGYTFGSGTRLTVV.